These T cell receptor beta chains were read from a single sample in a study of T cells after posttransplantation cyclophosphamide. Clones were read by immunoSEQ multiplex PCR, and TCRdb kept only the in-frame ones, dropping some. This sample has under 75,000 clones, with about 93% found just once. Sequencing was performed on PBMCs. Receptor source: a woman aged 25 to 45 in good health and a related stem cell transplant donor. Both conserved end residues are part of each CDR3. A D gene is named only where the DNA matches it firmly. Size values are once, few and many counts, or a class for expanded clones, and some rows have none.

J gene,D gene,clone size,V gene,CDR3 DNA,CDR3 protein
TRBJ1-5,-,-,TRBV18,TGTGCCAGCTCACAGGAGGGGCCCCAGCATTTT,CASSQEGPQHF
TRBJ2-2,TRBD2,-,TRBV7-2,TGTGCCAGCAGCTTAACCACGTCGCGGGGGGCCGGCACCGGGGAGCTGTTTTTT,CASSLTTSRGAGTGELFF
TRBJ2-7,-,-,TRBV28,TGTGCCAGCAGTACATACAGGGTCGGTCTTCTGTACGAGCAGTACTTC,CASSTYRVGLLYEQYF
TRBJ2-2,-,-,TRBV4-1,TGCGCCAGCAGCCAAGTGGTAGACACCGGGGAGCTGTTTTTT,CASSQVVDTGELFF
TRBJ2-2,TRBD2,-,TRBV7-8,TGTGCCAGCAGCCTCCGGGGGGGGTTAGCCGGGGAGCTGTTTTTT,CASSLRGGLAGELFF
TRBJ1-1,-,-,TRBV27,TGTGCCAGCAGCCGGGGGGGGCTCCGGAACACTGAAGCTTTCTTT,CASSRGGLRNTEAFF
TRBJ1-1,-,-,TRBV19,TGTGCCAGTAGTATAGACCCAGGGCTGAACACTGAAGCTTTCTTT,CASSIDPGLNTEAFF
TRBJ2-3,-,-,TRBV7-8,TGTGCCAGCAGCTTTAATAGAGATACGCAGTATTTT,CASSFNRDTQYF
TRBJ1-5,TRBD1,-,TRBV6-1,TGTGCCAGCAGTGAAGCGGGATCCCAGGGGGCATATCAGCCCCAGCATTTT,CASSEAGSQGAYQPQHF
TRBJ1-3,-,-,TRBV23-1,TGCGCCAGCAGTCATTTGCGGGGAGGTGGAAACACCATATATTTT,CASSHLRGGGNTIYF
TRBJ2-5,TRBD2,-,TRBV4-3,TGCGCCAGCAGCCAAGAGCGGGGGGAGACCCAGTACTTC,CASSQERGETQYF
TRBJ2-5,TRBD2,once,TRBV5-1,TGCGCCAGCAGCTTGTGGGCTAGCGGGGGAGAGACCCAGTACTTC,CASSLWASGGETQYF
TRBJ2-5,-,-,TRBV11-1,TGTGCCAGCACCCCCCAGGGTGTTGGACAAGAGACCCAGTACTTC,CASTPQGVGQETQYF
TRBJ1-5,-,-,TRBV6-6,TGTGCCAGCGGCCAGGGAGGCAATCAGCCCCAGCATTTT,CASGQGGNQPQHF
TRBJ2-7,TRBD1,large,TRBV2,TGTGCCAGCAAGCCGGACAGGGTCGGCGAGCAGTACTTC,CASKPDRVGEQYF
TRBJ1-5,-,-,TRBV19,TGTGCCAGTTCATCCACGCATGGCCCTAATCAGCCCCAGCATTTT,CASSSTHGPNQPQHF
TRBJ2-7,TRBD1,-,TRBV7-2,TGTGCCAGCAGCTTAGACCCGACAGGGGATTACGAGCAGTACTTC,CASSLDPTGDYEQYF
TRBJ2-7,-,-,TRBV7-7,TGTGCCAGCAGCTTAGGGCCTGGGGGCGAGCAGTACTTC,CASSLGPGGEQYF
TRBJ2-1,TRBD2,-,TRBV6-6,TGTGCCAGCAGCTTGACTAGCGGGGGGTACAATGAGCAGTTCTTC,CASSLTSGGYNEQFF
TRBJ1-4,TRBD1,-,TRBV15,TGTGCCACCAGCAGAGATTCGGGACAGGGGAATGAAAAACTGTTTTTT,CATSRDSGQGNEKLFF
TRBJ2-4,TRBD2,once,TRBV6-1,TGTGCCAGCAGTGAACAGGGAGGGATGAGGTACTTC,CASSEQGGMRYF
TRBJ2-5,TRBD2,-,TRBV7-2,TGTGCCAGCAGCAAGCGGGGGGGGCAAGAGACCCAGTACTTC,CASSKRGGQETQYF
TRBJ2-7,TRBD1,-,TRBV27,TGTGCCAGCAGTCCCGGGACAGTCCCCTACGAGCAGTACTTC,CASSPGTVPYEQYF
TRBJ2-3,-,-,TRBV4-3,TGCGCCAGCAGCCAAGGACTATCCATTCTCAGCACAGATACGCAGTATTTT,CASSQGLSILSTDTQYF
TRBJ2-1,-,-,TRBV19,TGTGCCAGTAGTATCGGTGACTACAATGAGCAGTTCTTC,CASSIGDYNEQFF
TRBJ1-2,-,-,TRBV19,TGTGCCAGTAGTATAGAACGGGGGCGCCCAGAAGTGTTGGGCTATGGCTACACCTTC,CASSIERGRPEVLGYGYTF
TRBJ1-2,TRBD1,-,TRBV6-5,TGTGCCAGCAGTTACCGGGCAGGGGGCAACTATGGCTACACCTTC,CASSYRAGGNYGYTF
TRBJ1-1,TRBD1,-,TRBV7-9,TGTGCCAGCAGCCACGGGACAGCGCTTTTTGAAGCTTTCTTT,CASSHGTALFEAFF
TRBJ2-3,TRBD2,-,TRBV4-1,TGCGCCAGCAGCCAAGAGTTAGCGGGGGGGTCAGATACGCAGTATTTT,CASSQELAGGSDTQYF
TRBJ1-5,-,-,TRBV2,TGTGCCAGCAGCCCTGGACAGAATCAGCCCCAGCATTTT,CASSPGQNQPQHF
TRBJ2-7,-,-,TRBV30,TGTGCCGGCCAAAGCACCTACTCCTACGAGCAGTACTTC,CAGQSTYSYEQYF
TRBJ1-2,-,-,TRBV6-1,TGTGCCAGCAGTGAAGTGGGCTTTAGGGCCCACTATGGCTACACCTTC,CASSEVGFRAHYGYTF
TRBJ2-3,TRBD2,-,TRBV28,TGTGCCAGCAGTTTGGCGGGGGGGAACACAGATACGCAGTATTTT,CASSLAGGNTDTQYF
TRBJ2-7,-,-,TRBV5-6,TGTGCCAGCAGCTTGGGGTCTAACTACGAGCAGTACTTC,CASSLGSNYEQYF
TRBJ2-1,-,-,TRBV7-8,TGTGCCAGCAGCTCCCGTCGGGGTAGGTCCTACAATGAGCAGTTCTTC,CASSSRRGRSYNEQFF
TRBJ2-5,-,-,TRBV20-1,TGCAGTGCTAGTAGACCAGTTCAGTACTTC,CSASRPVQYF
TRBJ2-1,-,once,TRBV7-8,TGTGCCAGCAGCCAAACGAGACTACCCATGTACAATGAGCAGTTCTTC,CASSQTRLPMYNEQFF
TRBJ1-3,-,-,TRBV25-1,TGTGCCGGAAAGGTCACGACCTCTGGAAACACCATATATTTT,CAGKVTTSGNTIYF
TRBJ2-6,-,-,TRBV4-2,TGTGCCAGCAGCCCTGGACATGATCCCTCTGGGGCCAACGTCCTGACTTTC,CASSPGHDPSGANVLTF
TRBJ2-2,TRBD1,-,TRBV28,TGTGCCAGCAGGTTAACCGGGACAGGGACCGGGGAGCTGTTTTTT,CASRLTGTGTGELFF
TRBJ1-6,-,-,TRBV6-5,TGTGCCAGCAGTTACCGTAGGGGAAGTGATTCACCCCTCCACTTT,CASSYRRGSDSPLHF
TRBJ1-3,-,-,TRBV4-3,TGCGCCAGCAGCCATTGGGGAAACACCATATATTTT,CASSHWGNTIYF
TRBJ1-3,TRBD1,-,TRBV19,TGTGCCAGTAGTATAGATCGGCGACGGGACAGACACAGAAACACCATATATTTT,CASSIDRRRDRHRNTIYF
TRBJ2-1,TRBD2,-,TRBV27,TGTGCCAGCAGTTTATCCCAGCGGGGGGCACTCTACAATGAGCAGTTCTTC,CASSLSQRGALYNEQFF
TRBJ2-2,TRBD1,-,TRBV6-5,TGTGCCAGCAGACAGGGGGCTTCAAACACCGGGGAGCTGTTTTTT,CASRQGASNTGELFF
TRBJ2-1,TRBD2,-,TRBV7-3,TGTGCCAGCAGCTCCACACGGGGGGTGGGGAATGAGCAGTTCTTC,CASSSTRGVGNEQFF
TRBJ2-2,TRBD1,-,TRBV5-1,TGCGCCAGCAGCCAGAAAGTGGGACAGGGGAACACCGGGGAGCTGTTTTTT,CASSQKVGQGNTGELFF
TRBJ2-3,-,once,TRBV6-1,TGTGCCAGCAGTGAAGGGAGTAGACGAGACACAGATACGCAGTATTTT,CASSEGSRRDTDTQYF
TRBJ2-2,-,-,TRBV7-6,TGTGCCAGCAGCTTATTCCAGGGAACCGGGGAGCTGTTTTTT,CASSLFQGTGELFF
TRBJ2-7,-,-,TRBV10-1,TGCGCCAGCAGTGTAGGAGGGGGGCCTCCCTACGAGCAGTACTTC,CASSVGGGPPYEQYF
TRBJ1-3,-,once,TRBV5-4,TGTGCCAGCAGCTTGGGAAACTCTGGAAACACCATATATTTT,CASSLGNSGNTIYF
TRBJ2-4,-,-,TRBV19,TGTGCCAGCTGGGACAACCGACTAGCCAAAAACATTCAGTACTTC,CASWDNRLAKNIQYF
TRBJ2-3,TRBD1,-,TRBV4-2,TGTGCCAGCAGCCAAGAGCTACAGGGGGTTAGCACAGATACGCAGTATTTT,CASSQELQGVSTDTQYF